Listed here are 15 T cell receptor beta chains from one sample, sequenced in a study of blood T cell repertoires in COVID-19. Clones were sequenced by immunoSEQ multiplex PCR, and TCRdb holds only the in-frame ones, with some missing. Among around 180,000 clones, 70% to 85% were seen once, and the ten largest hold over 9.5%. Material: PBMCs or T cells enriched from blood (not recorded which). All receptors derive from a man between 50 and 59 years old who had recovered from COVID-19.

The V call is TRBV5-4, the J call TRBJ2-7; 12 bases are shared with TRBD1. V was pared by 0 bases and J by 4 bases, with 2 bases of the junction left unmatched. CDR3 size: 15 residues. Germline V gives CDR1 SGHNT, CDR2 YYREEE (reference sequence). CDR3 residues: CASSLEGQGAYEQYF. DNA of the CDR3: TGTGCCAGCAGCTTGGAGGGACAGGGGGCTTACGAGCAGTACTTC.

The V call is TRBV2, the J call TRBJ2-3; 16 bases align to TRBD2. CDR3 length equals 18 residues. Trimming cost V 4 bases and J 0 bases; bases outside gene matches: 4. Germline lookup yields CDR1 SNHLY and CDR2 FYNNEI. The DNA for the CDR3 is TGTGCCAGCAGTGGAGGGACTAGCGGGGGGGTTAGCACAGATACGCAGTATTTT. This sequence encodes CASSGGTSGGVSTDTQYF.

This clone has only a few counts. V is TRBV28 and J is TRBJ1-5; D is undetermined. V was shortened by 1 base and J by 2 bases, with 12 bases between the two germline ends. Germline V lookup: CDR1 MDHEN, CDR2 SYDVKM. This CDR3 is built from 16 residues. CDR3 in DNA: TGTGCCAGCAGTTTATTACGGCGGGTGGGCAATCAGCCCCAGCATTTT. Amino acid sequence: CASSLLRRVGNQPQHF. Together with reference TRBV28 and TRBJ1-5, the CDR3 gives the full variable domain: DVKVTQSSRYLVKRTGEKVFLECVQDMDHENMFWYRQDPGLGLRLIYFSYDVKMKEKGDIPEGYSVSREKKERFSLILESASTNQTSMYLCASSLLRRVGNQPQHFGDGTRLSIL.

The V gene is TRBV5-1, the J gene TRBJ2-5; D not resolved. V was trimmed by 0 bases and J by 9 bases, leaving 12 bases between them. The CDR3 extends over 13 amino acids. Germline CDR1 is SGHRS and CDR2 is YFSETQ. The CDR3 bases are TGCGCCAGCAGCTTGGAACGAGCCCAGGCCCAGTACTTC. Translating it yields CASSLERAQAQYF.

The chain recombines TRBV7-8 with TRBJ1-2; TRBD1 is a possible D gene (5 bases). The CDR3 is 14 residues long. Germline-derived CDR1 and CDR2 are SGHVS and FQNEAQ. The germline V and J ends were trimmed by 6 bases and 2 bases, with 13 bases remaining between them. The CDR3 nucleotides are TGTGCCAGCAGGCAGGGAGGGTCCAACTATGGCTACACCTTC. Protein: CASRQGGSNYGYTF.

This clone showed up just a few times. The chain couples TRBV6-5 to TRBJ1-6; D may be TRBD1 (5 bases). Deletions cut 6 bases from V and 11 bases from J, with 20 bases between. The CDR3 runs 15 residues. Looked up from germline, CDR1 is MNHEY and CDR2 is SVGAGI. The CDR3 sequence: CASSPGGRAQAPLHF. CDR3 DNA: TGTGCCAGCAGCCCCGGGGGACGGGCACAAGCACCCCTCCACTTT.

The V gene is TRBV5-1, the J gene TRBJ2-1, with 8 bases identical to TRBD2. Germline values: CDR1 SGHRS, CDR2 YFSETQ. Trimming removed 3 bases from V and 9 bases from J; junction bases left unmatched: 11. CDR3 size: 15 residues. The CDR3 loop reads CASSSTQLSGGEQFF. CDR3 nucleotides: TGCGCCAGCAGCTCCACCCAGTTAAGCGGGGGTGAGCAGTTCTTC.

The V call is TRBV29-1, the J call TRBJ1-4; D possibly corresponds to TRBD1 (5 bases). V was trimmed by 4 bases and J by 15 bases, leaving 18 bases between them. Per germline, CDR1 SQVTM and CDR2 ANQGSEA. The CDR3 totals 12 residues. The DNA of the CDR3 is TGCAGCGTTGTGGGTTGGGAAGGGGCTGTGTTTTTT. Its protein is CSVVGWEGAVFF.

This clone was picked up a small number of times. The CDR3 region is CASSPFGRANEQFF. DNA of the CDR3: TGTGCCAGCAGCCCGTTTGGCAGGGCCAATGAGCAGTTCTTC. The chain joins TRBV6-5 to TRBJ2-1; D is possibly TRBD1 (5 bases). Trimming took 6 bases from V and 6 from J, leaving 15 bases between them. The CDR3 has 14 residues. From germline, CDR1 is MNHEY and CDR2 SVGAGI.

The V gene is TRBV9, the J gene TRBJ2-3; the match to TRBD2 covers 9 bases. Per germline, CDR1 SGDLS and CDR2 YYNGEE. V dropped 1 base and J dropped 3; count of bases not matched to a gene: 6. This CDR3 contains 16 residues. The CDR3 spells CASSVLGAGGTDTQYF. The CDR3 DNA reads TGTGCCAGCAGCGTATTGGGAGCGGGGGGTACAGATACGCAGTATTTT.

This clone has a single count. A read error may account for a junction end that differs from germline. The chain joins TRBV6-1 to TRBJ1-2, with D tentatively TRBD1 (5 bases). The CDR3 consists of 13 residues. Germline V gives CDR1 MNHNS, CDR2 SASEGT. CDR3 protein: CASSEGVTLGYTF. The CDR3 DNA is TGTGCCAGCAGCGAAGGGGTGACTCTCGGCTACACCTTC.

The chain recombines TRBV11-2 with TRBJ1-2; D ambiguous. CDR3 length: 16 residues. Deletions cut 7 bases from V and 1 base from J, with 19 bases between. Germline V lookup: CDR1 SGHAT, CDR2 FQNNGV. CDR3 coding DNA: TGTGCCAGCAACACCCTCGCTAGAGAGTTTAACTATGGCTACACCTTC. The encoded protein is CASNTLAREFNYGYTF.

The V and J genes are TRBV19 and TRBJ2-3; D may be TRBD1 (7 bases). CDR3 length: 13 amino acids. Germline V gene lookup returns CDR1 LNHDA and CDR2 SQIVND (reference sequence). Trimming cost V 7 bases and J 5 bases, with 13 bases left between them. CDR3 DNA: TGTGCCAGTATCCCAGGGGGAGGAGATACGCAGTATTTT. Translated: CASIPGGGDTQYF.

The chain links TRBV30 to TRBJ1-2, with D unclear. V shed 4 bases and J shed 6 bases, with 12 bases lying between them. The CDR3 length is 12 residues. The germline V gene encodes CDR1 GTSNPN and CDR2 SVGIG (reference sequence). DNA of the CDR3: TGTGCCTGGAATGGGCTTAGAAATGGCTACACCTTC. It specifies CAWNGLRNGYTF.

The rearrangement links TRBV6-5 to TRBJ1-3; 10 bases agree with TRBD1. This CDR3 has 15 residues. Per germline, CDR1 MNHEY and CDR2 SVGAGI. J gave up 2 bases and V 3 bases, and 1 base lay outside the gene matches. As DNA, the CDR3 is TGTGCCAGCAGTTATGGGACAGGGGCTGGAAACACCATATATTTT. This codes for CASSYGTGAGNTIYF.